The clone carrying this T cell receptor beta chain appeared once. Heparinised blood was drawn once per donor, averaging approximately 0.12 L. Populations isolated by sorting all had purity greater than 95%. The data are from a study of beta chain features in type 1 diabetes. Study context: Cells sorted and examined across all samples totaled over 95 million.

Of the isolated RNA, all was reverse transcribed, and so the sequenced material was expressed TCRB transcripts. Assay used: immunoSEQ multiplex PCR; TCRdb lists only in-frame clones, some missing. The sample has 350,000 to 400,000 clones, roughly 16% seen once. The V and J ends lost 2 bases and 0 bases respectively, with 13 bases between them. Germline CDR1 and CDR2: SGDLS and YYNGEE. The CDR3 totals 16 residues. The sequencing input was naive CD4+ T cells from blood. The gene calls are TRBV9 and TRBJ2-3; perhaps TRBD2 as D (6 bases). This TCR was recovered from a woman under 30 in good health. CDR3 protein: CASSVRDWSSTDTQYF. The CDR3 coding sequence is TGTGCCAGCAGCGTGCGGGACTGGTCTAGCACAGATACGCAGTATTTT.